Below are 32 T cell receptor beta chains sequenced from a single sample in a study of blood T cells in healthy people across ages. A J-beta primer mix and a sample-barcoded 5' primer were used in a second PCR of about 7 to 12 cycles. TCRdb passed the 5' RACE reads through MiXCR, listing each CDR3 protein once. The sample holds 1.5 million to 2 million distinct CDR3 sequences, about 28% seen once. Sequencing was done on a sample of blood. The receptors shown here come from a woman aged 30 to 39 in good health.

The rearrangement links TRBV29-1 to TRBJ1-1; D gene unclear. V shed 4 bases and J shed 10 bases, with 7 bases lying between them. CDR3 length equals 9 residues. Germline-derived CDR1 and CDR2 are SQVTM and ANQGSEA. CDR3 region: CSVGEIAFF. The DNA of the CDR3 is TGCAGCGTTGGGGAAATAGCTTTCTTT. Combining the CDR3 with reference TRBV29-1 and TRBJ1-1 gives the whole variable domain SAVISQKPSRDICQRGTSLTIQCQVDSQVTMMFWYRQQPGQSLTLIATANQGSEATYESGFVIDKFPISRPNLTFSTLTVSNMSPEDSSIYLCSVGEIAFFGQGTRLTVV.

Remarks on this clonotype: A much larger clonotype is one base distant, so this may be a read error. This sequence joins TRBV12-3 or TRBV12-4 and TRBJ2-7, with D hard to call. The CDR3 loop spans 13 amino acids. V lost 6 bases, J lost 7 bases, and 16 bases lay in between. The CDR3 nucleotides read TGTGCCAGCAGGAAACCCTCCTACAATGAGCAGTACTTC. It specifies CASRKPSYNEQYF.

The genes are TRBV6-1 and TRBJ2-3; 7 bases align to TRBD2. The V and J ends lost 9 bases and 5 bases, in that order; junction bases with no gene match: 11. The CDR3 extends over 14 amino acids. Germline V gives CDR1 MNHNS, CDR2 SASEGT. Here the CDR3 DNA reads TGTGCCAGTCCTGTGGGGGGGGTCCAAGATACGCAGTATTTT. Translated: CASPVGGVQDTQYF.

This clonotype was seen a few times. The chain joins TRBV27 to TRBJ2-1; D may be TRBD1 (6 bases). CDR3 length: 13 residues. Trimming cost V 0 bases and J 10 bases, with 10 bases left between them. The germline gives CDR1 MNHEY, CDR2 SMNVEV (reference sequence). In nucleotides, the CDR3 is TGTGCCAGCAGTTTATCAAAAGGGGGAGAGCAGTTCTTC. Translation gives CASSLSKGGEQFF.

For this clonotype: One base away lies a much larger clone, so this may be a sequencing read error. The rearrangement joins TRBV7-2 to TRBJ2-1; D is uncertain. Germline V gene lookup returns CDR1 SGHTA and CDR2 FQGNSA. The CDR3 consists of 14 residues. Trimming left V 3 bases short and J 10 bases short, with 16 bases between. The CDR3 sequence is CASSLEGSAMEQFF. The CDR3 nucleotides read TGTGCCAGCAGCTTGGAAGGTTCCGCAATGGAGCAGTTCTTC.

The chain couples TRBV7-9 to TRBJ1-5, with unresolved D. This CDR3 is built from 13 residues. CDR1 and CDR2 (germline): SEHNR, FQNEAQ (reference sequence). V lost 6 bases and J lost 6, with 12 bases in between. The CDR3 loop reads CASSSGLLQPQHF. DNA of the CDR3: TGTGCCAGCAGTTCCGGCCTTCTTCAGCCCCAGCATTTT.

The chain combines TRBV7-9 with TRBJ2-4; unclear D gene. CDR3 size: 13 residues. Per the germline V gene, CDR1 is SEHNR and CDR2 is FQNEAQ (reference sequence). Trimming took off 1 base at V and 9 bases at J, with 10 bases between the two ends. The CDR3 reads CASSLVDGRIQYF. Written as DNA, the CDR3 is TGTGCCAGCAGCTTAGTGGATGGGCGCATTCAGTACTTC.

This rearrangement joins TRBV3-1 to TRBJ2-1, with 13 bases matching TRBD2. CDR1 is LGHDT and CDR2 is YNNKEL in the germline V gene (reference sequence). The CDR3 loop spans 15 amino acids. CDR3 nucleotides: TGTGCTAGCCCCCAGACTAGCGGGAGGACCAATGAGCAGTTCTTC. Translation gives CASPQTSGRTNEQFF.

The chain links TRBV2 to TRBJ1-1; D is unclear. V dropped 6 bases and J dropped 6 bases, with 8 bases sitting between them. The CDR3 is made up of 11 amino acids. Per germline, CDR1 SNHLY and CDR2 FYNNEI. The CDR3 DNA sequence: TGTGCCAGCAGCCCGATGGCTGAAGCTTTCTTT. Translation: CASSPMAEAFF.

This clonotype has a handful of counts. J is TRBJ2-1 and V is TRBV6-4; D is unclear. Trimming shortened V by 2 bases and J by 5 bases, and 4 bases separated the two germline ends. Per the germline V gene, CDR1 is MRHNA and CDR2 is SNTAGT. The CDR3 is 12 amino acids. For the CDR3, the DNA is TGTGCCAGCAGTGACCTTGACAATGAGCAGTTCTTC. Protein: CASSDLDNEQFF.

A few counts support this clonotype. This chain links TRBV2 with TRBJ2-1; 9 positions match TRBD2. The germline CDR1 and CDR2 sequences are SNHLY and FYNNEI. Losses at the gene ends were 2 bases for V and 10 bases for J; bases not matched to a gene: 6. CDR3 length equals 14 residues. The CDR3 bases are TGTGCCAGCAGTGAAAGGCTAGCGGGGCTAGAGCAGTTCTTC. This translates into CASSERLAGLEQFF.

This chain uses TRBV12-3 or TRBV12-4 with TRBJ1-5, with D tentatively TRBD1 (5 bases). Trimming took 9 bases from V and 5 from J, leaving 14 bases between them. The CDR3 totals 13 residues. Here the CDR3 reads CASSRGDYQPQHF. DNA for the CDR3: TGTGCCAGTTCTCGAGGGGACTATCAGCCCCAGCATTTT.

This clonotype was detected ten times or more. The chain is built from TRBV29-1 and TRBJ1-2; D is possibly TRBD1 (6 bases). The CDR3 has 14 residues. Germline V lookup: CDR1 SQVTM, CDR2 ANQGSEA. V was cut by 4 bases and J by 6 bases, with 18 bases left in between. In DNA, the CDR3 is TGCAGCGTTGGGCAGGGGAGTCGCTCGGATGGCTACACCTTC. Amino acids: CSVGQGSRSDGYTF.

The chain recombines TRBV27 with TRBJ2-7; D unresolved. Germline V gene sequence: CDR1 MNHEY, CDR2 SMNVEV (reference sequence). Trimming cost V 5 bases and J 3 bases, with 11 bases left between them. The CDR3 has 13 residues. CDR3 bases: TGTGCCAGCAGTGACCTTGGTAACTACGAGCAGTACTTC. This sequence encodes CASSDLGNYEQYF.

The chain joins TRBV12-3 or TRBV12-4 to TRBJ1-4; no reliable D call. The V end was cut by 2 bases, the J end by 3 bases, with 10 bases between. This CDR3 comprises 15 residues. The DNA for the CDR3 is TGTGCCAGCAGTTTAACAAAGGCGCCTAATGAAAAACTGTTTTTT. The encoded protein is CASSLTKAPNEKLFF.

In this sample, this clonotype turned up a few times. The chain is built from TRBV3-1 and TRBJ2-7; 9 bases are a match to TRBD1. The CDR3 sequence is 14 residues long. From germline, CDR1 is LGHDT and CDR2 YNNKEL (reference sequence). The trim removed 6 bases at V and 5 bases at J, leaving 8 bases unmatched. CDR3 sequence reads: CASSRRDRDHEQYF. DNA for the CDR3: TGTGCCAGCAGTCGCCGGGACAGGGACCACGAGCAGTACTTC.

There are a few counts of this clonotype. The chain employs TRBV4-1 and TRBJ2-3; 9 bases map to TRBD2. J gave up 6 bases and V 1 base, and 14 bases lay outside the gene matches. Germline V gene sequence: CDR1 MGHRA, CDR2 YSYEKL. The length of the CDR3 is 18 residues. CDR3 sequence: CASSQVWASGAGADTQYF. The CDR3 DNA reads TGCGCCAGCAGCCAAGTATGGGCTAGCGGGGCGGGGGCGGATACGCAGTATTTT.

This clonotype was observed a handful of times. The V and J genes are TRBV11-2 and TRBJ2-1; 8 bases agree with TRBD2. V lost 3 bases and J lost 5; bases outside the gene matches: 3. Germline CDR1 reads SGHAT; CDR2 reads FQNNGV. This CDR3 is 14 amino acids long. The CDR3 loop is CASSFGLADNEQFF. CDR3 DNA: TGTGCCAGCAGCTTCGGACTAGCCGACAATGAGCAGTTCTTC.

This chain links TRBV7-2 with TRBJ2-3, with D perhaps being TRBD1 or TRBD2 (5 bases each). The length of the CDR3 is 12 residues. Trimming removed 4 bases from V and 12 bases from J, with 14 bases in between. CDR1 is SGHTA and CDR2 is FQGNSA in the germline V gene. The CDR3 DNA is TGTGCCAGCAGCTCCCTGGGGGTTACTCAGTATTTT. It is translated as CASSSLGVTQYF.

This clonotype was seen a handful of times. The chain carries TRBV20-1 and TRBJ2-1; 8 bases align to TRBD1. Germline CDR1 reads DFQATT; CDR2 reads SNEGSKA (reference sequence). J was trimmed by 2 bases and V by 7 bases; bases with no gene match: 4. The CDR3 loop spans 13 amino acids. CDR3 residues: CSVRGQPYNEQFF. CDR3 nucleotide sequence: TGCAGTGTCAGGGGGCAGCCCTACAATGAGCAGTTCTTC.

Remarks on this clonotype: One end of the junction varies from germline; a read error may be responsible. The V gene is TRBV7-9, the J gene TRBJ2-1, with unresolved D. Per germline, CDR1 SEHNR and CDR2 FQNEAQ (reference sequence). The CDR3 is made up of 14 amino acids. DNA for the CDR3: TGTACCAGCAGCTTAGGTTATCCCATCAATGAGCAGTTCTTC. This translates into CTSSLGYPINEQFF.

This clonotype has only a few counts. The chain is built from TRBV4-3 and TRBJ2-7, with D possibly being TRBD1 (5 bases). The CDR3 sequence is 16 residues long. Germline assignment: CDR1 LGHNA and CDR2 YSLEER. Trimming took off 1 base at V and 2 bases at J, with 15 bases between the two ends. The CDR3 spells CASSQAVDIRTYEQYF. CDR3 in DNA: TGCGCCAGCAGCCAAGCGGTGGACATCCGGACCTACGAGCAGTACTTC.

This clonotype was seen a few times. The chain is built from TRBV5-1 and TRBJ1-2; no reliable D call. Trimming removed 9 bases at V and 6 bases at J, with 9 bases between. CDR3 size: 10 residues. CDR1 is SGHRS and CDR2 is YFSETQ in the germline V gene. CDR3 sequence reads: CAIFGDGYTF. CDR3 DNA sequence: TGCGCCATATTTGGCGATGGCTACACCTTC.

This clonotype occurred a few times. The CDR3: CSADSGKNNEQYF. The CDR3 DNA reads as TGCAGTGCTGACTCCGGGAAAAACAATGAGCAGTACTTC. The chain has TRBV20-1 and TRBJ2-7; TRBD2 might be the D (5 bases). Trimming shortened V by 5 bases and J by 7 bases, and 18 bases separated the two germline ends. The CDR3 length is 13 residues. The germline CDR1 and CDR2 sequences are DFQATT and SNEGSKA (reference sequence).

The V gene is TRBV20-1, the J gene TRBJ1-2; 9 bases agree with TRBD1. The CDR3 length is 15 residues. Germline lookup yields CDR1 DFQATT and CDR2 SNEGSKA (reference sequence). Trimming at V came to 1 base and at J to 2 bases, leaving 5 bases not matched to a gene. CDR3 sequence (DNA): TGCAGTGCTAGAGGCCTGGGACAGGGCAACTATGGCTACACCTTC. This codes for CSARGLGQGNYGYTF.

The table lists this clonotype with many counts. The CDR3 nucleotides are TGCAGCGGCGCGGACAGCCAAGAGACCCAGTACTTC. Translated, it gives CSGADSQETQYF. V is TRBV29-1 and J is TRBJ2-5; tentative D call: TRBD1 (6 bases). The CDR3 is made up of 12 amino acids. CDR1 SQVTM and CDR2 ANQGSEA come from the germline V gene. V lost 7 bases and J 1 base, leaving 10 bases between the germline ends.

The rearrangement links TRBV18 to TRBJ1-4, with a tentative D call TRBD1 (5 bases). Germline lookup yields CDR1 KGHSH and CDR2 LQKENI. Trimming cost V 3 bases and J 4 bases, with 12 bases left between them. This CDR3 spans 15 amino acids. DNA for the CDR3: TGTGCCAGCTCACCCGACAGAGGGGATAATGAAAAACTGTTTTTT. Protein product: CASSPDRGDNEKLFF.

This clonotype was seen a few times. V gene TRBV4-3 combines with J gene TRBJ2-1; TRBD1 or TRBD2 may be the D gene (5 bases each). The ends were cut back, 1 base at V and 7 bases at J, with 11 bases in the middle. The CDR3 is 14 amino acids. Germline CDR1 and CDR2: LGHNA and YSLEER. This CDR3 reads CASSQVTGGNEQFF. As DNA, the CDR3 is TGCGCCAGCAGCCAAGTTACAGGAGGAAATGAGCAGTTCTTC.

The rearrangement uses TRBV28 and TRBJ1-1, with a tentative D call TRBD1 (5 bases). Germline V gene sequence: CDR1 MDHEN, CDR2 SYDVKM. V was clipped by 1 base and J by 0 bases, with 15 bases between them. The CDR3 loop spans 17 amino acids. The CDR3 DNA sequence: TGTGCCAGCAGTTTATATGGGGGGGGAAGACTGAACACTGAAGCTTTCTTT. Residues: CASSLYGGGRLNTEAFF.

V is TRBV7-2 and J is TRBJ1-2; perhaps TRBD1 as D (6 bases). The V gene lost 4 bases and the J gene lost 4 bases, with 13 bases spanning the gap. This CDR3 is 14 amino acids long. CDR1 and CDR2 from the germline V gene are SGHTA and FQGNSA. The CDR3 DNA reads as TGTGCCAGCAGCTCGGAGGGGGTGGGCTATGGCTACACCTTC. It specifies CASSSEGVGYGYTF.

The chain employs TRBV5-6 and TRBJ2-3, with D possibly being TRBD1 (5 bases). The CDR3 is 13 residues long. CDR1 SGHDT and CDR2 YYEEEE come from the germline V gene. V was clipped by 3 bases and J by 4 bases, with 9 bases between them. The CDR3 DNA is TGTGCCAGCAGCTCGATGACAGCAGATACGCAGTATTTT. Translation: CASSSMTADTQYF.

A note on this clonotype: A read error may be the cause here, since a much bigger clone is one base away. The chain combines TRBV3-1 with TRBJ2-6; possible D gene TRBD2, 5 bases. CDR1 is LGHDT and CDR2 is YNNKEL in the germline V gene (reference sequence). This CDR3 contains 17 residues. CDR3 sequence reads: CASNQPTRSSGANVLTF. CDR3 in DNA: TGTGCCAGCAACCAACCAACTAGATCCTCTGGGGCCAACGTCCTGACTTTC.